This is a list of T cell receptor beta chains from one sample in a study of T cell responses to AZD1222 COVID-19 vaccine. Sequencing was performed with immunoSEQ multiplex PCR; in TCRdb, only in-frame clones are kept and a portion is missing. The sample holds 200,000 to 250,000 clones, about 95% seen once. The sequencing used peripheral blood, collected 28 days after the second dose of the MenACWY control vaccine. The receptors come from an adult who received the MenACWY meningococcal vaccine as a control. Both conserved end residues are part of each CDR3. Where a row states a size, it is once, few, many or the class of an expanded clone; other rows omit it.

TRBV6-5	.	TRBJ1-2	CASSRDRSGYTF
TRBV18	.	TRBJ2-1	CASSPGTDGEQFF
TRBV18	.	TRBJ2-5	CASSPQRGETQYF
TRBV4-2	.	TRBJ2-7	CASSLGGVDYEQYF
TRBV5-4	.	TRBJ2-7	CASSLWGTGGDPYEQYF
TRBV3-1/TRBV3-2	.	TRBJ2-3	CASSQMSGGEQYF
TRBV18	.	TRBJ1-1	CASSLGTANTEAFF
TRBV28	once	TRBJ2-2	CASRPGGAGTGELFF
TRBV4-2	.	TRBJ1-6	CARRVTNSPLHF
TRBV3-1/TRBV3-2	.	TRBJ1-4	CASSQEYSQNEKLFF
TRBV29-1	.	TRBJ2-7	CSVGGLAGVYEQYF
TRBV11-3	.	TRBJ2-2	CASSLEEGTGELFF
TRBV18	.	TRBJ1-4	CASSPFAGTDNEKLFF
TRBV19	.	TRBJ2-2	CASRPGPNTGELFF
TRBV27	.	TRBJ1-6	CASTPLPAGQGGFTLHF
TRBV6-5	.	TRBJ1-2	CASSYTKGNYGYTF
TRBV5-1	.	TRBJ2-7	CASSLGGDPRYEQYF
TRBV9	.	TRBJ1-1	CASSVVGQNTEAFF
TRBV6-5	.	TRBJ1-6	CASKETGSYNSPLHF
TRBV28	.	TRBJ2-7	CASSLSREALPYEQYF